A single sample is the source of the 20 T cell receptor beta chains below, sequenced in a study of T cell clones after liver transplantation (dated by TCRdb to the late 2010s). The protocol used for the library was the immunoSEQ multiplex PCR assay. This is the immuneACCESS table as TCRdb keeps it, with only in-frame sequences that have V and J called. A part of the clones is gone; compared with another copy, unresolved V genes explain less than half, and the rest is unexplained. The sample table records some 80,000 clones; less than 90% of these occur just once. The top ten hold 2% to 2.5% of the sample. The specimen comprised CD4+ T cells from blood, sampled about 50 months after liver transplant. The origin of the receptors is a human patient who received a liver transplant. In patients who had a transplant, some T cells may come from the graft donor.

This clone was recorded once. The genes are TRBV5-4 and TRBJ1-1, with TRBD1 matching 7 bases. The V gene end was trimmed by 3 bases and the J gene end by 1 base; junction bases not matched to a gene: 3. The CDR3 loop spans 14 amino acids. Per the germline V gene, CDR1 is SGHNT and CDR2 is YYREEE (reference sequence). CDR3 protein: CASSWGDRNTEAFF. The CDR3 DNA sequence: TGTGCCAGCAGCTGGGGGGACAGGAACACTGAAGCTTTCTTT.

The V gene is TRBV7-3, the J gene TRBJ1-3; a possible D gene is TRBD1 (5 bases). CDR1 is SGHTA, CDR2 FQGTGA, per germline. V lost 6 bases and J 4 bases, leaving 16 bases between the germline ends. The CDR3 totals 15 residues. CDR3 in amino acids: CASSRVGGSGNTIYF. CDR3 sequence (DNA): TGTGCCAGCAGTCGCGTCGGGGGGTCAGGAAACACCATATATTTT.

CDR3 in DNA: TGTGCCAGCAGTTGGGACAGGGAGGACACCGGGGAGCTGTTTTTT. It yields the protein CASSWDREDTGELFF. The gene calls are TRBV6-1 and TRBJ2-2, with TRBD1 matching over 9 bases. Germline V CDR1 and CDR2: MNHNS, SASEGT. V was clipped by 5 bases and J by 3 bases; unmatched bases: 4. The CDR3 has 15 residues.

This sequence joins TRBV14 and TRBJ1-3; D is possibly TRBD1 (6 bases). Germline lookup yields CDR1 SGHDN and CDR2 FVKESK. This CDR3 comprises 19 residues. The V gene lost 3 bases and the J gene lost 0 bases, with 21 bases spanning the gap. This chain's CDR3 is CASSHFLSPTGSSGNTIYF. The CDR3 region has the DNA TGTGCCAGCAGCCATTTTCTATCCCCGACAGGAAGCTCTGGAAACACCATATATTTT.

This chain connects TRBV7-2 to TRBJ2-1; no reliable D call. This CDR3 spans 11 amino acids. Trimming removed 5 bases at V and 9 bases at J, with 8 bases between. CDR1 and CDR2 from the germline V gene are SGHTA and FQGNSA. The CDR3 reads CASSPDSEQFF. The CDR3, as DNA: TGTGCCAGCAGCCCAGATAGTGAGCAGTTCTTC.

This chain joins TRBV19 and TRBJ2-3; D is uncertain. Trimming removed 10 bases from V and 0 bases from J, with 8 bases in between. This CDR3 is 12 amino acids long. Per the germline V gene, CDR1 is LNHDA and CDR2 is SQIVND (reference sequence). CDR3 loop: CATESSTDTQYF. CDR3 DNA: TGTGCCACGGAGAGTAGCACAGATACGCAGTATTTT.

The CDR3: CASSPSSTGVEKLFF. In DNA, the CDR3 is TGTGCCAGCAGCCCCTCGTCGACAGGGGTCGAAAAACTGTTTTTT. The rearrangement links TRBV9 to TRBJ1-4; 8 bases map to TRBD1. The germline V gene encodes CDR1 SGDLS and CDR2 YYNGEE. The CDR3 length is 15 residues. Germline trimming cut 4 bases from V and 8 bases from J; bases unmatched to any gene: 10.

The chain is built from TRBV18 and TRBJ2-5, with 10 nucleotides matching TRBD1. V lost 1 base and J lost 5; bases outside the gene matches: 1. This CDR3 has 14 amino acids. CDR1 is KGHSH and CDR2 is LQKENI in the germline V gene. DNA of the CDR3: TGTGCCAGCTCACCACTGACAGGGGGCGAGACCCAGTACTTC. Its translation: CASSPLTGGETQYF.

The CDR3 here is CATRDARSGNTIYF. In DNA form, the CDR3 reads TGTGCCACCAGGGACGCCCGCTCTGGAAACACCATATATTTT. V and J are TRBV10-3 and TRBJ1-3, with a possible D match to TRBD1 (5 bases). The V gene lost 10 bases and the J gene lost 0 bases, with 13 bases spanning the gap. Per germline, CDR1 ENHRY and CDR2 SYGVKD. This CDR3 is built from 14 residues.

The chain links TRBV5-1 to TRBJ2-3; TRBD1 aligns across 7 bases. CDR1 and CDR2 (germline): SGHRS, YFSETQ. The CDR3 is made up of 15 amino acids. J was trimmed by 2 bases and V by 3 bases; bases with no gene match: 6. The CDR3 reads CASSSQGVDTDTQYF. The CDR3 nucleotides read TGCGCCAGCAGCTCCCAGGGGGTCGACACAGATACGCAGTATTTT.

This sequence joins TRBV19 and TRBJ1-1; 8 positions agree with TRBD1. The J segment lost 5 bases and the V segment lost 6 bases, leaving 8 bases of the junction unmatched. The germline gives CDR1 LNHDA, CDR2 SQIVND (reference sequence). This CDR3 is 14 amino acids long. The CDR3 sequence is CASRSDRERTEAFF. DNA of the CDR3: TGTGCCAGTAGATCGGACAGGGAGCGGACTGAAGCTTTCTTT. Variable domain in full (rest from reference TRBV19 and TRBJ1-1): DGGITQSPKYLFRKEGQNVTLSCEQNLNHDAMYWYRQDPGQGLRLIYYSQIVNDFQKGDIAEGYSVSREKKESFPLTVTSAQKNPTAFYLCASRSDRERTEAFFGQGTRLTVV.

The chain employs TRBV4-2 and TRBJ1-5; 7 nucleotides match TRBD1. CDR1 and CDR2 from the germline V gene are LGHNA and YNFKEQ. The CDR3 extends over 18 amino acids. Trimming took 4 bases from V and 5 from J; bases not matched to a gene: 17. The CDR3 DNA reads TGTGCCAGCAGCCCAACGATTGGGAACAGGGGAGAGTATCAGCCCCAGCATTTT. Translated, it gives CASSPTIGNRGEYQPQHF.

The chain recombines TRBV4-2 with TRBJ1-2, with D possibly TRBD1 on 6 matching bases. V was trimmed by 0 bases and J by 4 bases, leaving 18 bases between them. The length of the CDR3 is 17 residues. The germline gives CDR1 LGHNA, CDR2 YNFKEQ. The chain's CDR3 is CASSQEVGRGYSYGYTF. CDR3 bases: TGTGCCAGCAGCCAAGAAGTCGGCAGGGGTTACAGCTATGGCTACACCTTC.

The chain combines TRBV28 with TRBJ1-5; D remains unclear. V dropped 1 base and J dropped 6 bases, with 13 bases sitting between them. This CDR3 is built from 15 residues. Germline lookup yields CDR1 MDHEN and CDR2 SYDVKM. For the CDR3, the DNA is TGTGCCAGCAGTTTATACATGGAAGGAGGTCAGCCCCAGCATTTT. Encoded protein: CASSLYMEGGQPQHF.

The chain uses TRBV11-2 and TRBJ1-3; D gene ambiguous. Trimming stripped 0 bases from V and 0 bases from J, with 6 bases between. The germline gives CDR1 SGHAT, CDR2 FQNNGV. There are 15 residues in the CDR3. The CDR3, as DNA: TGTGCCAGCAGCTTAGAAGGTTACTCTGGAAACACCATATATTTT. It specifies CASSLEGYSGNTIYF.

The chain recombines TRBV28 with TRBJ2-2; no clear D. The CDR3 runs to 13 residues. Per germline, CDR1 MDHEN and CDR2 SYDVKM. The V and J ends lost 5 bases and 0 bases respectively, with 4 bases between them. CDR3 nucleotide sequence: TGTGCCAGCAGTGCACCGAACACCGGGGAGCTGTTTTTT. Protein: CASSAPNTGELFF.

In DNA, the CDR3 is TGTGCCTGGAGAGTGGGGGGCGCTATGGGTGGCTACACCTTC. Translated, it gives CAWRVGGAMGGYTF. This rearrangement joins TRBV30 to TRBJ1-2; D possibly corresponds to TRBD1 (6 bases). Germline V CDR1 and CDR2: GTSNPN, SVGIG (reference sequence). The V end lost 3 bases, the J end lost 7 bases, and 18 bases lay between the germline ends. The CDR3 is made up of 14 amino acids.

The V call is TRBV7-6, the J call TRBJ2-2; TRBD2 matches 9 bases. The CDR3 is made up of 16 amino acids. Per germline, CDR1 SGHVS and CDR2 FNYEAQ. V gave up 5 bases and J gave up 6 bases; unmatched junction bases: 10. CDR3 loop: CASSPASGDVPGELFF. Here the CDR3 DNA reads TGTGCCAGCAGCCCCGCTAGCGGGGACGTACCCGGGGAGCTGTTTTTT.

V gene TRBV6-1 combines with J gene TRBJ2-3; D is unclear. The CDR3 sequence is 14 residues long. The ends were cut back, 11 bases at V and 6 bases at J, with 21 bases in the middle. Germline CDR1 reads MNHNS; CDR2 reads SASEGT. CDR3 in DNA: TGTGCCGCCCAAACACAATGGTTGACTGATACGCAGTATTTT. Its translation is CAAQTQWLTDTQYF.

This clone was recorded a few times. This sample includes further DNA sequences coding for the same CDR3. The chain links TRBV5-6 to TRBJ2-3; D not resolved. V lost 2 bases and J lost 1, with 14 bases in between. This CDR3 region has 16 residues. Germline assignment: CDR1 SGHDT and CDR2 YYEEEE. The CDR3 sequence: CASSLGPRGGTDTQYF. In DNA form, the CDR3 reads TGTGCCAGCAGCTTAGGACCTCGAGGAGGCACAGATACGCAGTATTTT.